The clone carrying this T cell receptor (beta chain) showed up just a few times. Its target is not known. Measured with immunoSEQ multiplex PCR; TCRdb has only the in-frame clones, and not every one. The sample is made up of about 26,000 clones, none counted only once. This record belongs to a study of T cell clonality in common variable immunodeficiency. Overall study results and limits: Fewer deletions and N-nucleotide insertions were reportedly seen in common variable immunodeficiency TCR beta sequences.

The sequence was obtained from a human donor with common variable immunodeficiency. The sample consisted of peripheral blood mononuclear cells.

The CDR3 is CASSAFLAGGRETQYF. Partial CDR3 DNA: TGTGCCAGCAGTGCATTCCTAGCGGGAGGGCGAGAGACC. The rearrangement links TRBV2 to TRBJ2-5; 12 bases fit TRBD2. From the germline J gene comes the end of the CDR3, since the read stops 3 residues before it. The germline V gene has CDR1 SNHLY and CDR2 FYNNEI. J lost 4 bases, V lost 4 bases, and 7 bases had no gene match. The CDR3 has 16 residues.